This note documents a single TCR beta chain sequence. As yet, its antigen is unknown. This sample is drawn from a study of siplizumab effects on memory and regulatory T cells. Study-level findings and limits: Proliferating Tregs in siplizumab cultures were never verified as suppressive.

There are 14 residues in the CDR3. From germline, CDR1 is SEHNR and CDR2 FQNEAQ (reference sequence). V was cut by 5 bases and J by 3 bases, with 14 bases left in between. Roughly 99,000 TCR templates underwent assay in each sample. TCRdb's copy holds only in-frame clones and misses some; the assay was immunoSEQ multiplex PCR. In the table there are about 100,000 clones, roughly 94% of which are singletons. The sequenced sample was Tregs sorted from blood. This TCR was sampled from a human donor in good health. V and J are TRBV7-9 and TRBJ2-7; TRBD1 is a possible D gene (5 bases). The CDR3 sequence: CASSPPPGFYEQYF. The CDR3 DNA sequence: TGTGCCAGCAGCCCGCCCCCAGGGTTCTACGAGCAGTACTTC.